This T cell receptor beta chain was recovered during a study of T cell responses to AZD1222 COVID-19 vaccine. Germline CDR1 and CDR2: KGHSH and LQKENI. The V end lost 3 bases, the J end lost 4 bases, and 10 bases lay between the germline ends. This CDR3 spans 14 amino acids. Data came from immunoSEQ multiplex PCR; TCRdb stores just in-frame clones and leaves some out. The table lists 150,000 to 180,000 clones, more than 90% of them singletons, with over 1.2% in the top ten. This specimen was peripheral blood, taken 28 days after the second AZD1222 dose. The source of this sequence is an adult who received the AZD1222 COVID-19 vaccine. This rearrangement joins TRBV18 to TRBJ1-3, with TRBD1 as a possible D gene (5 bases). The CDR3 is CASSPGTRGNTIYF. In DNA form, the CDR3 reads TGTGCCAGCTCACCGGGGACGCGAGGAAACACCATATATTTT.